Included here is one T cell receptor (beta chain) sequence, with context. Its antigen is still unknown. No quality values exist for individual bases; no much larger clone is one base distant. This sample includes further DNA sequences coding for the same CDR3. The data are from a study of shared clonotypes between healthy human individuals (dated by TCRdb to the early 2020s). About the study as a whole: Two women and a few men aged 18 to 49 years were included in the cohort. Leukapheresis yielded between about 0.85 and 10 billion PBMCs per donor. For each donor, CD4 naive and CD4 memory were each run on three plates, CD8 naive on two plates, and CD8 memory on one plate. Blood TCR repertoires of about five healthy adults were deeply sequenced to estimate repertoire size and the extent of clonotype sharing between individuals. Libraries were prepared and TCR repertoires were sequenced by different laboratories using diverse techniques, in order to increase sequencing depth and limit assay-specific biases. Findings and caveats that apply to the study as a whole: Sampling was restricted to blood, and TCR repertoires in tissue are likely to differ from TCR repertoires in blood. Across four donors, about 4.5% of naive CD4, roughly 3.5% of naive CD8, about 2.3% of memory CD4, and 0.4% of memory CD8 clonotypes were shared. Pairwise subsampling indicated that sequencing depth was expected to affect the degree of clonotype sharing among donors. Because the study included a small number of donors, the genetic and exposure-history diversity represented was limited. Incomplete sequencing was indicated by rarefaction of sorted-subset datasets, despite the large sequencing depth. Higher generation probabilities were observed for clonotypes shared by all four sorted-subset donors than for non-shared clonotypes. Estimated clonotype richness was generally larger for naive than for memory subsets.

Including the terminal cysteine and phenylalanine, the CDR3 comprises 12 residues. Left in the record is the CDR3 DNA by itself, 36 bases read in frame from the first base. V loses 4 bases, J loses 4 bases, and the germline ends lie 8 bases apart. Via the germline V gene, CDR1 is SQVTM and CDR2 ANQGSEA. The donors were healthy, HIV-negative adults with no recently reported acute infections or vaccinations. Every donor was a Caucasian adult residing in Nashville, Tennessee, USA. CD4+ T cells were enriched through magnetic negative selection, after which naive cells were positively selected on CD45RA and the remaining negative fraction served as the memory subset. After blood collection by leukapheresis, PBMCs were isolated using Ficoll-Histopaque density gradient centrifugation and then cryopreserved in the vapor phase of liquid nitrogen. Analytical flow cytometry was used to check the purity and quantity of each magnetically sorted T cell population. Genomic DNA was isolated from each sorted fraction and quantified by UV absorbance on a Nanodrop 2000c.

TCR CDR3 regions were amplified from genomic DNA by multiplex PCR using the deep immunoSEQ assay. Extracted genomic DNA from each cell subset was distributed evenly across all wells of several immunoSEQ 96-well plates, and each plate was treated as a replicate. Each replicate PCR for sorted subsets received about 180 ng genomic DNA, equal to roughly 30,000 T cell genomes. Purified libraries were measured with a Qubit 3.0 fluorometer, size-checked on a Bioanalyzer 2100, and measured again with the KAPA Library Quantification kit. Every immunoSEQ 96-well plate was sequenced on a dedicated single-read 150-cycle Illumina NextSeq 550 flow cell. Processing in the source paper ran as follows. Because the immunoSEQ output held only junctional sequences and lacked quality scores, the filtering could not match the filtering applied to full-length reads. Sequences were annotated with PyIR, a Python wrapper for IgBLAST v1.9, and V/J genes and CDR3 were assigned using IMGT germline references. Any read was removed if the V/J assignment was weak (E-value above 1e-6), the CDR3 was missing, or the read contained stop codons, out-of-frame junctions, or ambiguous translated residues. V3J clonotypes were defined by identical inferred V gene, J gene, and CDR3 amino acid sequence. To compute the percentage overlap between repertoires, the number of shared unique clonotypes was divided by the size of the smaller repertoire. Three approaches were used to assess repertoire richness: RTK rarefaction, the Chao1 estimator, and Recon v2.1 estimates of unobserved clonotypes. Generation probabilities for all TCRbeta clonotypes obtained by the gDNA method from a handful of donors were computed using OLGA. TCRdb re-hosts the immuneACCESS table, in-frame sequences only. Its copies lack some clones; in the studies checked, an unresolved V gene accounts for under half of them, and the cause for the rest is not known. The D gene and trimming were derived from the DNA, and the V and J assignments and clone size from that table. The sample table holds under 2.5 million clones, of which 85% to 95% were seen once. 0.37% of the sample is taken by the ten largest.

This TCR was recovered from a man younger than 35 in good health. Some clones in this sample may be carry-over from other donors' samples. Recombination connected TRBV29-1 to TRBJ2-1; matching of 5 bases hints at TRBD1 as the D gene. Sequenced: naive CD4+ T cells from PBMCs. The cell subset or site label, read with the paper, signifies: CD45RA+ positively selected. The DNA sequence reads TGCAGCGTTGGGTCAGGGTACAATGAGCAGTTCTTC. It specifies CSVGSGYNEQFF.